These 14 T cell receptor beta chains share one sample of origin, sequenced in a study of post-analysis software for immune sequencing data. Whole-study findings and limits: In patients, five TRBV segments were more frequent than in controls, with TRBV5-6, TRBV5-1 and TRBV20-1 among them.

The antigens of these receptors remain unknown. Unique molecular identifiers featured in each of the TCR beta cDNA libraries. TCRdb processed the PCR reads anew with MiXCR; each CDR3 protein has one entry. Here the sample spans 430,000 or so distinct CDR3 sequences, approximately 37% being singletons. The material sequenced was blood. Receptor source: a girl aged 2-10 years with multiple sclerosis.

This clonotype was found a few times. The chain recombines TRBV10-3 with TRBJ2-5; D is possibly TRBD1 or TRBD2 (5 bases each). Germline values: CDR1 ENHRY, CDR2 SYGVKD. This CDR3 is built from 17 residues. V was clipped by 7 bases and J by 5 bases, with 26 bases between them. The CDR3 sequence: CAITSQIKTGTGETQYF. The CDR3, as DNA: TGTGCCATCACATCCCAAATAAAGACCGGGACGGGGGAGACCCAGTACTTC.

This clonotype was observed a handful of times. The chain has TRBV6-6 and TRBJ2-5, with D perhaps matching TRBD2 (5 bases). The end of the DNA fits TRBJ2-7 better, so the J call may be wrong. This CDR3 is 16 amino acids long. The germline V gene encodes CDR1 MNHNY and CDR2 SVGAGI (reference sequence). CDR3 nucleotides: TGTGCCAGCAGCCCTCCCCTGGTTGAGGGTCGCAACGAGCAGTACTTC. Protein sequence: CASSPPLVEGRNEQYF.

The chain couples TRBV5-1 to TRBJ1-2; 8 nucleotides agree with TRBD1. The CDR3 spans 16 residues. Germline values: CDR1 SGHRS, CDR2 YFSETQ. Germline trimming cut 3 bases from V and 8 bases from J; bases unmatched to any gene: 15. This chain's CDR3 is CASSSGAGATGEGYTF. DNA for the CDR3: TGCGCCAGCAGCTCCGGTGCCGGGGCGACAGGGGAAGGCTACACCTTC.

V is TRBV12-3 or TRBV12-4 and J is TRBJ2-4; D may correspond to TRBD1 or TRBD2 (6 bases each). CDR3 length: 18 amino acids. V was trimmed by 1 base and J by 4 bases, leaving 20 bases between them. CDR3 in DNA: TGTGCCAGCAGTTTAGGGTCGAGAGAGGGGGGTACTAAAAACATTCAGTACTTC. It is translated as CASSLGSREGGTKNIQYF.

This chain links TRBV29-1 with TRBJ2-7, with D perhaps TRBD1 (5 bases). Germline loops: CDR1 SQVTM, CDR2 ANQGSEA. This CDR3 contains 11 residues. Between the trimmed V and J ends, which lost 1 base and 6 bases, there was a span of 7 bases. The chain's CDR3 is CSVEAGFEQYF. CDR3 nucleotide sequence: TGCAGCGTTGAAGCAGGGTTCGAGCAGTACTTC.

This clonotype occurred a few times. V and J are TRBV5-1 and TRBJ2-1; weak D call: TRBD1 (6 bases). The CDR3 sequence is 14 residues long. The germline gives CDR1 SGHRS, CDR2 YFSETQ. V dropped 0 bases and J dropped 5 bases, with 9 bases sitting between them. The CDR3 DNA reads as TGCGCCAGCAGCTTGGTCCAGGGGCACAATGAGCAGTTCTTC. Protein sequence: CASSLVQGHNEQFF.

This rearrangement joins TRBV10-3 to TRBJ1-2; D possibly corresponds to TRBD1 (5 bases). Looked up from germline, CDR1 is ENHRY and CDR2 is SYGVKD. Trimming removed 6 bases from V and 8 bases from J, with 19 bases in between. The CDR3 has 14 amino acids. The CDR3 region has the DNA TGTGCCATCAGGGGAACCCGGGACGAGGAGGGCTACACCTTC. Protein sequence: CAIRGTRDEEGYTF.

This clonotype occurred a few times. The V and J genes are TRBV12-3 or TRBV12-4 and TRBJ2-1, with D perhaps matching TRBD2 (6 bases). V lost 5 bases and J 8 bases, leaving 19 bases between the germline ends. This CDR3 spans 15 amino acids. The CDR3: CASSIGTFLHDEQFF. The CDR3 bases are TGTGCCAGCAGTATCGGGACTTTCCTTCACGATGAGCAGTTCTTC.

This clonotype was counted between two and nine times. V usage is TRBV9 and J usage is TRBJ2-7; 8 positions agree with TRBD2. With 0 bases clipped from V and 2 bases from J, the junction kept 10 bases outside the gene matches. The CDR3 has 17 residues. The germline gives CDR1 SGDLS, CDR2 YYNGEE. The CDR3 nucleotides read TGTGCCAGCAGCGTAGCTACGTGGGCTAGCGGGCCCTACGAGCAGTACTTC. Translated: CASSVATWASGPYEQYF.

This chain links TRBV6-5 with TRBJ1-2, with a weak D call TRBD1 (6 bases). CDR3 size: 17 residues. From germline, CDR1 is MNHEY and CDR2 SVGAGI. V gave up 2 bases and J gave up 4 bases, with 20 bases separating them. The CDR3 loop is CASSYTSLGAESYGYTF. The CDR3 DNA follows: TGTGCCAGCAGTTACACTTCGTTGGGGGCTGAGAGCTATGGCTACACCTTC.

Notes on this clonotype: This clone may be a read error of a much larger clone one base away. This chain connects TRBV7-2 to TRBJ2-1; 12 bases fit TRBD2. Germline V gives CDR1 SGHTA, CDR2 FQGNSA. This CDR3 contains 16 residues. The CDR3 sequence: CAGSSLAGGIYNEQFF. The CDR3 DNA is TGTGCCGGCAGCTCGCTAGCGGGAGGGATATACAATGAGCAGTTCTTC.

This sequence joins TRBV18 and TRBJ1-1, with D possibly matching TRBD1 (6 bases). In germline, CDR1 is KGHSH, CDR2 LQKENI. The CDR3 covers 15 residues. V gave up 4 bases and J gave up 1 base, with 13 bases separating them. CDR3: CASSRGQIPNTEAFF. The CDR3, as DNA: TGTGCCAGCTCACGCGGACAGATCCCGAACACTGAAGCTTTCTTT.

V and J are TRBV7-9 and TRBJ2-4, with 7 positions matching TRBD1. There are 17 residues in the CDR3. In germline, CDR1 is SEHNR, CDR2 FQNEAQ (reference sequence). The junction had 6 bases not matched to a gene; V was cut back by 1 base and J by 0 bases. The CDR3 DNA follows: TGTGCCAGCAGCTTAGATTGGTCAGGGGGAGCCAAAAACATTCAGTACTTC. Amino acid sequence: CASSLDWSGGAKNIQYF.

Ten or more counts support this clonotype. Here the CDR3 reads CAISESALEQYF. In DNA, the CDR3 is TGTGCCATCAGTGAGTCTGCCCTCGAGCAGTACTTC. This chain connects TRBV10-3 to TRBJ2-7, with D unresolved. This CDR3 is built from 12 residues. V lost 0 bases and J 6 bases, leaving 6 bases between the germline ends. Germline V CDR1 and CDR2: ENHRY, SYGVKD.